A single T cell receptor (beta chain) is shown here with its context. A second PCR, run for about 7 to 12 cycles, used a sample-barcoded 5' primer plus a J-beta primer mix. At least 2.5 million CDR3-containing paired-end reads were obtained per sample. TCRdb passed the 5' RACE reads through MiXCR, listing each CDR3 protein once. Of approximately 1,700,000 distinct CDR3 sequences detected, roughly two fifths appear once; the ten largest clones hold 23%. The sample is drawn from a study of blood T cells in healthy people across ages. Study-wide background: About one barcoded beta molecule was captured per two T cells (by template switching).

V was cut by 6 bases and J by 8 bases, with 16 bases left in between. Germline V lookup: CDR1 MNHNS, CDR2 SASEGT. The CDR3 is 13 amino acids. The sequencing input was blood. V and J are TRBV6-1 and TRBJ1-2; D may be TRBD1 (6 bases). The origin of this receptor is a human donor in good health. The chain's CDR3 is CASSRDTFDGYTF. The CDR3, as DNA: TGTGCCAGCAGCCGGGACACCTTCGACGGCTACACCTTC.